Sequencing of this TCR beta chain was carried out in a study of T cells after yellow fever vaccination. Study as a whole: Fractions of limited cellularity were prepared by means of SMART-Seq v4 Ultra Low Input. Study outcomes and limitations: Post-booster samples contained most primary-vaccination clones (more than 95% CD4, around 90% CD8). A minor fraction of clonotypes spanned both CD4 and CD8 compartments. Although the secondary response was weaker, it peaked faster, at day 5 versus 15.

TCRdb passed the 5' RACE reads through MiXCR, listing each CDR3 protein once. The sample shows 170,000 or so distinct CDR3 sequences, 6.2% of them seen only once. This clonotype was found a few times. Its specificity is not known. J lost 2 bases, V lost 2 bases, and 6 bases had no gene match. Germline lookup yields CDR1 KGHSH and CDR2 LQKENI. CDR3 length: 15 amino acids. The V and J genes are TRBV18 and TRBJ2-7; TRBD1 agrees at 7 bases. The input for sequencing was CD4+ T cells sorted from PBMCs, taken on the day of the first yellow fever vaccination. The clonotype comes from a man aged 18 to 30 who received the YFV17D yellow fever vaccine. The CDR3 bases are TGTGCCAGCTCACCAGGACAGGTACCACCCTACGAGCAGTACTTC. It codes for CASSPGQVPPYEQYF.